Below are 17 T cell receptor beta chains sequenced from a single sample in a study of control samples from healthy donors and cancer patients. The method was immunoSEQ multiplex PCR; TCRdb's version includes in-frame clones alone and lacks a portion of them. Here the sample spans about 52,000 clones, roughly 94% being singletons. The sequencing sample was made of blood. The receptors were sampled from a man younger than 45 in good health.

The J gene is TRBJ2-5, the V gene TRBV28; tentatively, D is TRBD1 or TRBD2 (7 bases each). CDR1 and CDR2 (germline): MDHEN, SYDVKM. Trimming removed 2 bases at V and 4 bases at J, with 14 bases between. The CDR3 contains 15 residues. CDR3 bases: TGTGCCAGCAGTTTAGGGCAGGGGGGGAGAGAGACCCAGTACTTC. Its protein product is CASSLGQGGRETQYF.

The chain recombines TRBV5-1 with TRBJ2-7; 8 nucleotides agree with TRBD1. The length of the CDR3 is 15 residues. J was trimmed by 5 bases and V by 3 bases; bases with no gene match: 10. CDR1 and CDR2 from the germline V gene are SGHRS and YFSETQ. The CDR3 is CASSSRPGGEDEQYF. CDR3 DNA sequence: TGCGCCAGCAGCTCCCGGCCAGGGGGCGAAGACGAGCAGTACTTC.

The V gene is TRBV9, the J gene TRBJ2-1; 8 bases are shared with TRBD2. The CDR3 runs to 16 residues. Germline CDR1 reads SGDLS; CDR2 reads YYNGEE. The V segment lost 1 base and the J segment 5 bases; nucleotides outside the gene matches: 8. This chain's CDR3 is CASSVRVAGWDNEQFF. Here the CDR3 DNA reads TGTGCCAGCAGCGTAAGGGTAGCGGGATGGGACAATGAGCAGTTCTTC.

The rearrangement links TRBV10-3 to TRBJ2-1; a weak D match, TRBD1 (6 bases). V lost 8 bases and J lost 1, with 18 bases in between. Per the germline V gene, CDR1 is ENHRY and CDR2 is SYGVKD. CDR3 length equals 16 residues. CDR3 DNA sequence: TGTGCCATCTCAAAGGGGCAGGGGAGTTCCTACAATGAGCAGTTCTTC. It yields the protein CAISKGQGSSYNEQFF.

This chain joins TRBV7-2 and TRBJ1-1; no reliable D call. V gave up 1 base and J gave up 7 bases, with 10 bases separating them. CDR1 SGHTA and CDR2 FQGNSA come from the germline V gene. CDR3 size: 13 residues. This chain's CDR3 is CASSLVSGIEAFF. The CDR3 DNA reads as TGTGCCAGCAGCTTAGTTTCCGGGATTGAAGCTTTCTTT.

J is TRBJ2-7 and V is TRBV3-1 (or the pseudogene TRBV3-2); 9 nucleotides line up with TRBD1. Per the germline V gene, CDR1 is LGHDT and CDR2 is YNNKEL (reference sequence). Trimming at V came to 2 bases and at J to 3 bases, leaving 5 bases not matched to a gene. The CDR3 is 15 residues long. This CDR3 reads CASSQPGTGFYEQYF. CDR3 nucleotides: TGTGCCAGCAGCCAACCCGGGACAGGGTTCTACGAGCAGTACTTC.

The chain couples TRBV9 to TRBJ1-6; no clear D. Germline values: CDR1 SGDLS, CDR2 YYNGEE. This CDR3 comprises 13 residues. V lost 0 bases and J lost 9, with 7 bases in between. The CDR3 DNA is TGTGCCAGCAGCGTAGAGTCGACTTCACCCCTCCACTTT. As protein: CASSVESTSPLHF.

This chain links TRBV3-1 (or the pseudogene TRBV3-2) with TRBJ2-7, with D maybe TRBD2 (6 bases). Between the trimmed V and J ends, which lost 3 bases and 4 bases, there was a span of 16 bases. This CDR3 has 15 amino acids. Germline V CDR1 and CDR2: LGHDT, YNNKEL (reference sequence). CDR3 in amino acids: CASSHSPRLVYEQYF. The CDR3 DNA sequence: TGTGCCAGCAGCCACTCCCCGAGACTAGTGTACGAGCAGTACTTC.

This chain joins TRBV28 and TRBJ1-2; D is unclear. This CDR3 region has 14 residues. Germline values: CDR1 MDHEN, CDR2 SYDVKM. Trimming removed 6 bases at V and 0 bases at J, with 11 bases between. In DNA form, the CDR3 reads TGTGCCAGCAGCCTGATCGAAGCTAACTATGGCTACACCTTC. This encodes CASSLIEANYGYTF.

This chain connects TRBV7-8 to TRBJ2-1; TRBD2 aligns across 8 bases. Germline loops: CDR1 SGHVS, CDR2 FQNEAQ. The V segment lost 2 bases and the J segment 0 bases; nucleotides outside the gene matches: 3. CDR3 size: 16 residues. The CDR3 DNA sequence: TGTGCCAGCAGCTTATACGGGAGGGTCTCCTACAATGAGCAGTTCTTC. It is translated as CASSLYGRVSYNEQFF.

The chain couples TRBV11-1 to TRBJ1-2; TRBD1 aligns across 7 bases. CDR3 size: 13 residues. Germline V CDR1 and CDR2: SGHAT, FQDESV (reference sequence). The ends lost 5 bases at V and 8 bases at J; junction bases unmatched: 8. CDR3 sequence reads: CASSEDRRRGYTF. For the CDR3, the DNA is TGTGCCAGCAGCGAGGACAGGCGGCGGGGCTACACCTTC.

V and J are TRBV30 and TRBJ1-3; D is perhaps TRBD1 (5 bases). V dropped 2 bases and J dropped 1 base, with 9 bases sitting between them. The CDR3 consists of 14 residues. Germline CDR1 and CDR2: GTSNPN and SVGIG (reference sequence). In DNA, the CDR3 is TGTGCCTGGAGTCTGGGACTGTCTGGAAACACCATATATTTT. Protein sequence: CAWSLGLSGNTIYF. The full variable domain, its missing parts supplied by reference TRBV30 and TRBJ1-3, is SQTIHQWPATLVQPVGSPLSLECTVEGTSNPNLYWYRQAAGRGLQLLFYSVGIGQISSEVPQNLSASRPQDRQFILSSKKLLLSDSGFYLCAWSLGLSGNTIYFGEGSWLTVV.

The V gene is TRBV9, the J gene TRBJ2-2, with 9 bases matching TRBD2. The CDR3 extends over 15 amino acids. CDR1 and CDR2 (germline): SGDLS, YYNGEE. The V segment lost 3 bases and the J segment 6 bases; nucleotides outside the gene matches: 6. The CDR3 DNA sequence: TGTGCCAGCAGCGGGACTAGCGCTGTGGCCGGGGAGCTGTTTTTT. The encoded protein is CASSGTSAVAGELFF.

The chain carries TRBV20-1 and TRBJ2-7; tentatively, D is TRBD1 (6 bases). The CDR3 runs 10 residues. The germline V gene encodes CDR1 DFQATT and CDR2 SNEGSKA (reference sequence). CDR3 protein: CGGNLYEQYF. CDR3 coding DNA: TGCGGGGGCAACCTCTACGAGCAGTACTTC.

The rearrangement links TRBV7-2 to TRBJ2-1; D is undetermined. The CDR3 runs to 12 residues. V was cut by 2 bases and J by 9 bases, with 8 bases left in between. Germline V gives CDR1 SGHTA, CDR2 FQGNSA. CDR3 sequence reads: CASSLYSLEQFF. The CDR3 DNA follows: TGTGCCAGCAGCTTATATAGCCTTGAGCAGTTCTTC.

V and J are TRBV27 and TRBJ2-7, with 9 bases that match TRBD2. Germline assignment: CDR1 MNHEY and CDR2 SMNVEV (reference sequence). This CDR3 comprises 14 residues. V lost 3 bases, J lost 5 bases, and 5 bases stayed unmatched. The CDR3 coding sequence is TGTGCCAGCAGTTTGGCCGGGACTAGCAACGAGCAGTACTTC. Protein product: CASSLAGTSNEQYF.

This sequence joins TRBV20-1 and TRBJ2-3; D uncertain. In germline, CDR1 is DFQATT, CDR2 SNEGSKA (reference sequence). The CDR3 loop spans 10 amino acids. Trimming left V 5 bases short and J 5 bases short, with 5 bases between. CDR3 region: CSARRDTQYF. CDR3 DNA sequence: TGCAGTGCTCGGCGAGATACGCAGTATTTT.